These 24 T cell receptor beta chains originate from one sample sequenced in a study of blood T cell repertoires in COVID-19. Assay: immunoSEQ multiplex PCR; the TCRdb copy retains only in-frame clones and omits some. The profile shows tens of thousands of clones, more than 75% of them singletons. Material: peripheral blood. The receptor set was obtained from a woman aged 55-70 years with acute or convalescent COVID-19.

The chain uses TRBV29-1 and TRBJ1-1; the match to TRBD1 covers 9 bases. Looked up from germline, CDR1 is SQVTM and CDR2 is ANQGSEA. V lost 7 bases to trimming and J lost 5 bases; unmatched junction nucleotides: 8. The CDR3 spans 13 residues. CDR3 amino acids: CSASRDRVTEAFF. DNA of the CDR3: TGCAGCGCCTCCCGGGACAGGGTTACTGAAGCTTTCTTT.

The J gene is TRBJ2-5, the V gene TRBV5-1; 8 nucleotides line up with TRBD1. Germline V gene lookup returns CDR1 SGHRS and CDR2 YFSETQ. The CDR3 loop spans 16 amino acids. V gave up 1 base and J gave up 1 base; unmatched junction bases: 6. The CDR3 here is CASSLFARGPQETQYF. As DNA, the CDR3 is TGCGCCAGCAGCTTGTTCGCCAGGGGGCCCCAAGAGACCCAGTACTTC.

The chain links TRBV6-5 to TRBJ2-3; D is unresolved. CDR1 MNHEY and CDR2 SVGAGI come from the germline V gene. The CDR3 covers 13 residues. The V end was cut by 5 bases, the J end by 6 bases, with 12 bases between. The CDR3 DNA follows: TGTGCCAGCAGTACGGGTGGGTCCGATACGCAGTATTTT. Protein sequence: CASSTGGSDTQYF.

The chain employs TRBV11-2 and TRBJ1-6; possible D gene TRBD1, 5 bases. CDR1 is SGHAT and CDR2 is FQNNGV in the germline V gene. CDR3 length: 15 amino acids. Trimming took 1 base from V and 4 from J, leaving 8 bases between them. The CDR3 spells CASSLGTYYNSPLHF. CDR3 DNA sequence: TGTGCCAGCAGCTTAGGGACATATTATAATTCACCCCTCCACTTT.

The V and J genes are TRBV10-3 and TRBJ1-1, with 9 bases aligning to TRBD1. The J segment lost 3 bases and the V segment lost 6 bases, leaving 14 bases of the junction unmatched. The CDR3 sequence is 17 residues long. CDR1 and CDR2 from the germline V gene are ENHRY and SYGVKD. The CDR3 DNA reads as TGTGCCATCAGCCCACGACCTCCGGGACAGGGTTACACTGAAGCTTTCTTT. The encoded protein is CAISPRPPGQGYTEAFF.

The rearrangement joins TRBV7-9 to TRBJ2-3, with 8 positions matching TRBD1. The CDR3 is 13 amino acids. CDR1 and CDR2 (germline): SEHNR, FQNEAQ (reference sequence). V shed 4 bases and J 5 bases; nucleotides not matched to a gene: 2. CDR3 sequence: CASSSGGRDTQYF. The CDR3 DNA follows: TGTGCCAGCAGCTCAGGGGGCCGAGATACGCAGTATTTT.

This sequence joins TRBV2 and TRBJ1-2; TRBD1 aligns across 7 bases. The germline gives CDR1 SNHLY, CDR2 FYNNEI. This CDR3 spans 14 amino acids. With V trimmed by 1 base and J by 7 bases, 6 bases remained unmatched. CDR3 in DNA: TGTGCCAGCAGTGAAGGGACAGGCCGGGGTGGCTACACCTTC. As protein: CASSEGTGRGGYTF. The entire variable domain, with the rest obtained from reference TRBV2 and TRBJ1-2, is as follows: EPEVTQTPSHQVTQMGQEVILRCVPISNHLYFYWYRQILGQKVEFLVSFYNNEISEKSEIFDDQFSVERPDGSNFTLKIRSTKLEDSAMYFCASSEGTGRGGYTFGSGTRLTVV.

This sequence joins TRBV4-2 and TRBJ2-2; 8 bases align to TRBD1. This CDR3 contains 17 residues. Germline loops: CDR1 LGHNA, CDR2 YNFKEQ. V was clipped by 8 bases and J by 0 bases; unmatched bases: 11. CDR3 bases: TGTGCCAGCGCCTTGAGACAGGGGTATTCGAACACCGGGGAGCTGTTTTTT. Its protein is CASALRQGYSNTGELFF.

The chain is built from TRBV4-2 and TRBJ2-5, with D possibly being TRBD2 (6 bases). The CDR3 length is 14 residues. Germline V gives CDR1 LGHNA, CDR2 YNFKEQ. Trimming cost V 2 bases and J 5 bases, with 12 bases left between them. The CDR3 loop is CASSQPRLGETQYF. CDR3 nucleotides: TGTGCCAGCAGCCAACCCCGACTAGGGGAGACCCAGTACTTC.

The V call is TRBV4-1, the J call TRBJ2-5; TRBD2 matches 8 bases. V lost 1 base, J lost 9 bases, and 10 bases stayed unmatched. This CDR3 is built from 15 residues. CDR1 is MGHRA, CDR2 YSYEKL, per germline. The CDR3 DNA reads TGCGCCAGCAGCCAAGCCGGGCTAGCGGGTGCCTCCCAGTACTTC. It is translated as CASSQAGLAGASQYF.

This rearrangement joins TRBV7-9 to TRBJ1-1; 9 nucleotides line up with TRBD1. CDR1 is SEHNR, CDR2 FQNEAQ, per germline (reference sequence). Trimming at V came to 4 bases and at J to 4 bases, leaving 7 bases not matched to a gene. This CDR3 spans 15 amino acids. The CDR3 DNA follows: TGTGCCAGCAGCTCCGGAACGGACAGGGGCACTGAAGCTTTCTTT. Amino acids: CASSSGTDRGTEAFF.

J is TRBJ1-2 and V is TRBV28, with 7 bases that match TRBD1. Germline trimming cut 4 bases from V and 6 bases from J; bases unmatched to any gene: 8. Per the germline V gene, CDR1 is MDHEN and CDR2 is SYDVKM. The CDR3 loop spans 14 amino acids. CDR3 amino acids: CASSSRTGSDGYTF. The CDR3 nucleotides are TGTGCCAGCAGTTCAAGGACAGGAAGCGATGGCTACACCTTC.

V gene TRBV7-9 combines with J gene TRBJ2-7; a possible D gene is TRBD1 (6 bases). Germline loops: CDR1 SEHNR, CDR2 FQNEAQ (reference sequence). The CDR3 loop spans 14 amino acids. The ends were cut back, 4 bases at V and 4 bases at J, with 14 bases in the middle. The CDR3 bases are TGTGCCAGCAGCTCCTACAGGGTCCCGTACGAGCAGTACGTC. Its protein is CASSSYRVPYEQYV.

This sequence joins TRBV11-2 and TRBJ1-6, with D possibly TRBD1 on 5 matching bases. Germline-derived CDR1 and CDR2 are SGHAT and FQNNGV. The CDR3 extends over 15 amino acids. V was shortened by 1 base and J by 9 bases, with 13 bases between the two germline ends. CDR3 residues: CASSLARTRTSPLHF. The CDR3 DNA reads TGTGCCAGCAGCTTAGCCCGGACACGAACTTCACCCCTCCACTTT.

The V call is TRBV19, the J call TRBJ1-1, with D unresolved. The CDR3 runs 13 residues. The germline CDR1 and CDR2 sequences are LNHDA and SQIVND (reference sequence). The V end lost 3 bases, the J end lost 1 base, and 6 bases lay between the germline ends. As DNA, the CDR3 is TGTGCCAGTAGTATTGAGGCGAACACTGAAGCTTTCTTT. This codes for CASSIEANTEAFF. Together with reference TRBV19 and TRBJ1-1, the CDR3 gives the full variable domain: DGGITQSPKYLFRKEGQNVTLSCEQNLNHDAMYWYRQDPGQGLRLIYYSQIVNDFQKGDIAEGYSVSREKKESFPLTVTSAQKNPTAFYLCASSIEANTEAFFGQGTRLTVV.

The gene calls are TRBV24-1 and TRBJ2-3; TRBD2 aligns across 7 bases. Germline CDR1 reads KGHDR; CDR2 reads SFDVKD. This CDR3 has 14 residues. With 4 bases clipped from V and 2 bases from J, the junction kept 2 bases outside the gene matches. The CDR3 sequence: CATSEGGVTDTQYF. The CDR3, as DNA: TGTGCCACCAGTGAGGGGGGGGTCACAGATACGCAGTATTTT.

J is TRBJ2-7 and V is TRBV3-1 (or the pseudogene TRBV3-2); D is perhaps TRBD2 (6 bases). From germline, CDR1 is LGHDT and CDR2 YNNKEL (reference sequence). Deletions cut 5 bases from V and 3 bases from J, with 17 bases between. There are 15 residues in the CDR3. CDR3 DNA sequence: TGTGCCAGCAGCTATGGATCACCGGGGGACTACGAGCAGTACGTC. Amino acids: CASSYGSPGDYEQYV.

The CDR3 protein is CSVGQGARSPLHF. The CDR3 region has the DNA TGCAGCGTAGGACAGGGGGCACGTTCACCCCTCCACTTT. The chain uses TRBV29-1 and TRBJ1-6; TRBD1 aligns across 11 bases. The CDR3 spans 13 residues. Germline CDR1 SQVTM, CDR2 ANQGSEA. With 6 bases clipped from V and 9 bases from J, the junction kept 4 bases outside the gene matches.

This clone has just one count. The chain uses TRBV5-1 and TRBJ2-1; TRBD1 is a possible D gene (6 bases). Deletions cut 0 bases from V and 9 bases from J, with 19 bases between. The germline CDR1 and CDR2 sequences are SGHRS and YFSETQ. The CDR3 loop spans 16 amino acids. CDR3 protein: CASSLEPDRFEGEQFF. DNA for the CDR3: TGCGCCAGCAGCTTGGAACCCGACAGGTTCGAGGGTGAGCAGTTCTTC.

The chain uses TRBV4-3 and TRBJ1-1; tentatively, D is TRBD1 (6 bases). V lost 0 bases to trimming and J lost 2 bases, with 19 bases between them. The germline CDR1 and CDR2 sequences are LGHNA and YSLEER. The CDR3 sequence is 18 residues long. This CDR3 is CASSQDPLLGTPNTEAFF. In DNA, the CDR3 is TGCGCCAGCAGCCAAGATCCCCTCTTGGGGACACCTAACACTGAAGCTTTCTTT.

The V gene is TRBV4-1, the J gene TRBJ2-7; a possible D gene is TRBD2 (5 bases). The CDR3 is 15 amino acids. The germline V and J ends were trimmed by 1 base and 0 bases, with 10 bases remaining between them. Looked up from germline, CDR1 is MGHRA and CDR2 is YSYEKL. CDR3 residues: CASSQVGMSSYEQYV. The CDR3 DNA follows: TGCGCCAGCAGCCAAGTCGGGATGAGCTCCTACGAGCAGTACGTC.

The V gene is TRBV14, the J gene TRBJ1-6; TRBD1 matches at 8 bases. Germline CDR1 is SGHDN and CDR2 is FVKESK. The trim removed 2 bases at V and 3 bases at J, leaving 6 bases unmatched. The CDR3 extends over 17 amino acids. The DNA of the CDR3 is TGTGCCAGCAGCCAACTGACAGGGGCCGTCTATAATTCACCCCTCCACTTT. Translated: CASSQLTGAVYNSPLHF.

The chain employs TRBV5-1 and TRBJ1-5; D possibly corresponds to TRBD1 (6 bases). Germline-derived CDR1 and CDR2 are SGHRS and YFSETQ. V was shortened by 2 bases and J by 0 bases, with 9 bases between the two germline ends. The CDR3 is made up of 15 amino acids. CDR3 sequence reads: CASSLEGDSNQPQHF. CDR3 DNA sequence: TGCGCCAGCAGCTTAGAGGGGGATAGCAATCAGCCCCAGCATTTT.

The chain recombines TRBV5-1 with TRBJ2-3; a possible D gene is TRBD2 (7 bases). The V gene lost 8 bases and the J gene lost 5 bases, with 18 bases spanning the gap. Germline V lookup: CDR1 SGHRS, CDR2 YFSETQ. CDR3 length: 14 residues. The CDR3: CASTLGGLEDTQYF. CDR3 DNA sequence: TGCGCCAGTACACTGGGGGGGCTGGAAGATACGCAGTATTTT.